A selection of T cell receptor beta chains follows, all from one sample in a study of vaccination effects on CD4 cells after COVID-19. No antigen has been identified for these receptors. Assay: immunoSEQ multiplex PCR; the TCRdb copy retains only in-frame clones and omits some. The sample comprises around 63,000 clones, roughly 75% of which are singletons, and 3% to 4% rests with the top ten. Source: CD4+ T cells from PBMCs cultured with HCoV-OC43 spike peptides, taken before COVID-19 vaccination. Source of these receptors: a human donor who received a COVID-19 vaccine. CDR3s include the opening cysteine and the closing phenylalanine or tryptophan. The D gene is left open where the match is weak. Some rows have no size entry. The others give once, few or many, or a class for an expanded clone.

j_call,v_call,clone_size,d_call,cdr3_aa,cdr3_nt
TRBJ1-2,TRBV7-8,few,-,CASSLGRALYGYTF,TGTGCCAGCAGCTTAGGCAGGGCCCTCTATGGCTACACCTTC
TRBJ2-3,TRBV14,-,-,CASSQDWGSSTDTQYF,TGTGCCAGCAGCCAAGATTGGGGTTCTAGCACAGATACGCAGTATTTT
TRBJ1-3,TRBV10-2,-,TRBD1,CASSRGQGFIKYF,TGCGCCAGCAGTAGGGGGCAGGGCTTTATCAAATATTTT
TRBJ1-2,TRBV7-9,-,TRBD1,CASSLEGADSGYTF,TGTGCCAGCAGCTTAGAGGGGGCGGACTCTGGCTACACCTTC
TRBJ2-1,TRBV6-2/TRBV6-3,-,TRBD2,CASSLRGGEQFF,TGTGCCAGCAGTCTCCGGGGGGGTGAGCAGTTCTTC
TRBJ1-2,TRBV30,-,-,CARMTGRGYTF,TGTGCCCGAATGACAGGTCGCGGCTACACCTTC
TRBJ1-5,TRBV14,-,-,CASSRGTGPGPQPQHF,TGTGCCAGCAGCCGAGGAACAGGGCCAGGACCCCAGCCCCAGCATTTT
TRBJ2-5,TRBV6-6,few,TRBD2,CASSRTSGAQETQYF,TGTGCCAGCAGCCGGACTAGCGGGGCCCAAGAGACCCAGTACTTC
TRBJ2-5,TRBV20-1,-,TRBD2,CSASRLAGQETQYF,TGCAGTGCTAGTAGGCTAGCGGGGCAAGAGACCCAGTACTTC
TRBJ2-6,TRBV4-1,-,TRBD1,CASSHLQGTGPDSGANVLTF,TGCGCCAGCAGCCACCTACAGGGGACAGGCCCTGACTCTGGGGCCAACGTCCTGACTTTC
TRBJ2-2,TRBV18,-,-,CASSPVRLTGELFF,TGTGCCAGCTCACCAGTCCGTCTCACCGGGGAGCTGTTTTTT
TRBJ1-6,TRBV9,-,TRBD1,CASSVTGGAPDSPLHF,TGTGCCAGCAGCGTCACAGGGGGCGCCCCAGATTCACCCCTCCACTTT
TRBJ1-5,TRBV6-1,-,-,CASSELTDQPQHF,TGTGCCAGCAGTGAACTCACAGATCAGCCCCAGCATTTT
TRBJ2-2,TRBV27,-,-,CASSWNNLGTGELFF,TGTGCCAGCAGTTGGAACAATCTGGGCACCGGGGAGCTGTTTTTT
TRBJ2-1,TRBV6-2/TRBV6-3,-,TRBD2,CASSTPGLANEQFF,TGTGCCAGCAGTACACCGGGACTAGCGAATGAGCAGTTCTTC
TRBJ2-3,TRBV6-2/TRBV6-3,-,TRBD2,CASSYGLARLGDTQYF,TGTGCCAGCAGTTACGGACTAGCGCGACTGGGAGATACGCAGTATTTT
TRBJ1-5,TRBV24-1,few,TRBD1,CATSGGTGVNQPQHF,TGTGCCACCAGTGGGGGGACAGGGGTGAATCAGCCCCAGCATTTT
TRBJ1-4,TRBV24-1,few,TRBD1,CATSDSDRDNEKLFF,TGTGCCACCAGTGATTCGGACAGGGATAATGAAAAACTGTTTTTT